This record covers a single T cell receptor (beta chain). The germline gives CDR1 GTSNPN, CDR2 SVGIG (reference sequence). The CDR3 is made up of 13 amino acids. Trimming removed 2 bases from V and 4 bases from J, with 12 bases in between. The data derive from a study of blood T cell repertoires in COVID-19. Study-wide context: Samples representing acute and convalescent COVID-19 were sourced from the United States, Italy and Spain.

Measured with immunoSEQ multiplex PCR; TCRdb has only the in-frame clones, and not every one. The sample carries about 440,000 clones, about nine tenths recorded once. This sequence joins TRBV30 and TRBJ2-7; D might be TRBD2 (5 bases). The sequence derives from a woman in her forties or fifties with COVID-19, enrolled during active disease. What was sequenced was peripheral blood. The CDR3 reads CAWSSTGIYEQYF. The CDR3 DNA reads as TGTGCCTGGAGTTCCACCGGGATTTACGAGCAGTACTTC.